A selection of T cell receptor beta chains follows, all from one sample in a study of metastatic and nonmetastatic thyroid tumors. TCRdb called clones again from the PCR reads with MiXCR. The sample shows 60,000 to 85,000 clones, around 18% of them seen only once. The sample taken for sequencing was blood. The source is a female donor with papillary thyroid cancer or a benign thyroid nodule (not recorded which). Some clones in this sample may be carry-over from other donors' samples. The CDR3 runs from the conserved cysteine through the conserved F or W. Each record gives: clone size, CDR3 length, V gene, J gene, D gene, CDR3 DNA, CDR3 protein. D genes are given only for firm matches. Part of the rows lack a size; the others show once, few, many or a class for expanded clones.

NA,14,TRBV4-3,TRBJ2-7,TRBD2,TGCGCCAGCAGCCCAACAAGCGGGAGGTACGAGCAGTACTTC,CASSPTSGRYEQYF
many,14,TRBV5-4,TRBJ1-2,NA,TGTGCCAGCAGCTTGCCAGGGAGAGAGTATGGCTACACCTTC,CASSLPGREYGYTF
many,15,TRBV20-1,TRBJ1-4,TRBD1,TGCAGTGCTAGAGACAGGGGGCGGGTTTCTGAAAAACTGTTTTTT,CSARDRGRVSEKLFF
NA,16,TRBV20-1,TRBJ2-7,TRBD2,TGCAGTGCTAGAGTAGGGACTAGCGGGGGGCTGGACGAGCAGTACTTC,CSARVGTSGGLDEQYF
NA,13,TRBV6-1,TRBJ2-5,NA,TGTGCCAGCAGTGTCGGGGCGGAAGAGACCCAGTACTTC,CASSVGAEETQYF
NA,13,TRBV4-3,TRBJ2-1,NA,TGCGCCAGCAGCCAAGTGGCAGAGGCTGAGCAGTTCTTC,CASSQVAEAEQFF
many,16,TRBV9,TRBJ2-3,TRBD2,TGTGCCAGCAGCTCCGGGACTAGCGGTTTCACAGATACGCAGTATTTT,CASSSGTSGFTDTQYF
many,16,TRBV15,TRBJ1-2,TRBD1,TGTGCCACCAGCAGAGATCGGGACAGGGATCGCTATGGCTACACCTTC,CATSRDRDRDRYGYTF
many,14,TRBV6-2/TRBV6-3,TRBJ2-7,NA,TGTGCCACCACAGGAACTCGGGGGTCCTACGAGCAGTACTTC,CATTGTRGSYEQYF
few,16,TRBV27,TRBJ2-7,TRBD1,TGTGCCAGCAGTATCAACTCCGGGACAGGACCCTACGAGCAGTACTTC,CASSINSGTGPYEQYF